This paragraph covers one T cell receptor (beta chain) sequence. The antigen remains unidentified. This sample is part of a study of blood T cells in healthy people across ages. Findings and caveats of the study: Estimated diversity across one million T cells was deemed an underestimate. Roughly linear age-related decline in beta diversity appeared, significant by age roughly 40.

Through a sample-barcoded 5' primer and a J-beta primer mix, a second PCR was run for roughly 6 to 12 cycles. TCRdb reprocessed the 5' RACE reads with MiXCR, giving one entry per CDR3 protein. Of 920,000 or so distinct CDR3 sequences listed, more than 35% are singletons. The sequenced material came from blood. This TCR was recovered from a woman aged 55-69 years in good health.

CDR3 nucleotide sequence: TGTGCCAGCAGCTTAGGAGGGGTAGGGGTCCACTACAATGAGCAGTTCTTC. It specifies CASSLGGVGVHYNEQFF. The chain is built from TRBV7-9 and TRBJ2-1; D may correspond to TRBD1 or TRBD2 (5 bases each). Trimming took 1 base from V and 3 from J, leaving 16 bases between them. The length of the CDR3 is 17 residues. Germline V gene data show CDR1 as SEHNR and CDR2 as FQNEAQ (reference sequence). Using reference TRBV7-9 and TRBJ2-1 for the parts outside the CDR3, the full variable domain is DTGVSQNPRHKITKRGQNVTFRCDPISEHNRLYWYRQTLGQGPEFLTYFQNEAQLEKSRLLSDRFSAERPKGSFSTLEIQRTEQGDSAMYLCASSLGGVGVHYNEQFFGPGTRLTVL.